Sequencing of this T cell receptor (beta chain) was carried out in a study of blood T cell repertoires in COVID-19. Across the whole study: COVID-19 samples from acute and convalescent phases originated in the United States, Italy and Spain. From T cells, B-cell-depleted T cells, or PBMCs came the material, which was cDNA or gDNA.

In the source study's methods: Amplification of reference gene primers was used by the study to estimate nucleated cell counts. Data came from immunoSEQ multiplex PCR; TCRdb stores just in-frame clones and leaves some out. V and J calls and clone size are copied from that table; D and trimming were computed from the DNA. The data show about 250,000 clones, 83% seen once. V lost 4 bases to trimming and J lost 9 bases; unmatched junction nucleotides: 9. The germline gives CDR1 SGHAT, CDR2 FQNNGV. The CDR3 consists of 15 residues. This chain connects TRBV11-2 to TRBJ1-6; 7 nucleotides match TRBD1. The receptor was derived from a man in his forties with active or convalescent COVID-19. Sequenced: peripheral blood. The CDR3 is CASSSYRGVGSPLHF. CDR3 DNA sequence: TGTGCCAGCAGCTCGTACAGGGGAGTTGGTTCACCCCTCCACTTT.